This passage covers 24 T cell receptor beta chains from one sample sequenced in a study of blood T cells in healthy people across ages. Through a sample-barcoded 5' primer and a J-beta primer mix, a second PCR was run for roughly 7 to 12 cycles. TCRdb reprocessed the 5' RACE reads with MiXCR, giving one entry per CDR3 protein. The profile shows hundreds of thousands of distinct CDR3 sequences, roughly 20% of them singletons. Sample: blood. The receptor set was obtained from a man in his 70s in good health.

The table lists this clonotype with many counts. V and J are TRBV7-2 and TRBJ1-2; D possibly corresponds to TRBD1 (5 bases). In germline, CDR1 is SGHTA, CDR2 FQGNSA. Trimming took off 3 bases at V and 4 bases at J, with 12 bases between the two ends. The CDR3 runs to 14 residues. The CDR3: CASSFRGEVYGYTF. In nucleotides, the CDR3 is TGTGCCAGCAGCTTCCGGGGCGAAGTCTATGGCTACACCTTC.

The chain joins TRBV20-1 to TRBJ2-1, with D perhaps matching TRBD1 (8 bases). V dropped 6 bases and J dropped 8 bases, with 23 bases sitting between them. Germline V CDR1 and CDR2: DFQATT, SNEGSKA (reference sequence). The CDR3 has 15 residues. CDR3 residues: CSATLSGTGPDEQFF. In nucleotides, the CDR3 is TGCAGTGCCACACTAAGCGGGACAGGCCCCGATGAGCAGTTCTTC.

This clonotype was seen only a few times. The chain recombines TRBV13 with TRBJ2-7; D uncertain. Trimming cost V 6 bases and J 0 bases, with 12 bases left between them. The germline V gene has CDR1 PRHDT and CDR2 FYEKMQ (reference sequence). The CDR3 length is 14 residues. The DNA for the CDR3 is TGTGCCAGCAGGTACCGTACTGGCTCCTACGAGCAGTACTTC. Protein sequence: CASRYRTGSYEQYF.

This clonotype occurred many times. This chain links TRBV5-1 with TRBJ2-3; TRBD1 matches at 7 bases. Trimming at V came to 0 bases and at J to 2 bases, leaving 3 bases not matched to a gene. The CDR3 runs 15 residues. The germline V gene has CDR1 SGHRS and CDR2 YFSETQ. This CDR3 is CASSLETGYTDTQYF. The CDR3 DNA reads as TGCGCCAGCAGCTTGGAGACAGGGTACACAGATACGCAGTATTTT. Looking up the rest from reference TRBV5-1 and TRBJ2-3 gives the full variable domain: KAGVTQTPRYLIKTRGQQVTLSCSPISGHRSVSWYQQTPGQGLQFLFEYFSETQRNKGNFPGRFSGRQFSNSRSEMNVSTLELGDSALYLCASSLETGYTDTQYFGPGTRLTVL.

This clonotype was counted between two and nine times. This rearrangement joins TRBV20-1 to TRBJ2-4; 11 bases match TRBD2. The CDR3 loop spans 12 amino acids. V shed 6 bases and J 7 bases; nucleotides not matched to a gene: 2. Germline V gives CDR1 DFQATT, CDR2 SNEGSKA (reference sequence). The chain's CDR3 is CSARTSGNIQYF. CDR3 nucleotides: TGCAGTGCCCGGACTAGCGGGAACATTCAGTACTTC.

This clonotype was observed a few times. The genes are TRBV5-4 and TRBJ2-3, with TRBD2 matching 7 bases. J gave up 2 bases and V 2 bases, and 5 bases lay outside the gene matches. The CDR3 loop spans 15 amino acids. Per germline, CDR1 SGHNT and CDR2 YYREEE (reference sequence). Here the CDR3 DNA reads TGTGCCAGCAGCTTCGACGGGGGGATCACAGATACGCAGTATTTT. This sequence encodes CASSFDGGITDTQYF.

This clonotype occurred a few times. This chain connects TRBV6-2 or TRBV6-3 to TRBJ2-5, with D possibly being TRBD1 (5 bases). Matching the DNA end better, TRBJ2-7 makes the J call doubtful. This CDR3 comprises 13 residues. Germline-derived CDR1 and CDR2 are MNHEY and SVGEGT. The CDR3 DNA follows: TGTGCCAGCAGTCCGCCGGACACCTACGAGCAGTACGTC. As protein: CASSPPDTYEQYV.

This sequence joins TRBV18 and TRBJ2-3; D possibly matches TRBD1 or TRBD2 (5 bases each). Germline-derived CDR1 and CDR2 are KGHSH and LQKENI. Trimming took 0 bases from V and 5 from J, leaving 18 bases between them. The CDR3 length is 17 residues. The CDR3 is CASSPPSGPITGDTQYF. DNA of the CDR3: TGTGCCAGCTCACCACCTTCGGGGCCTATAACGGGAGATACGCAGTATTTT.

This clonotype has just a few counts. This sequence joins TRBV7-6 and TRBJ1-5; D perhaps matches TRBD1 (5 bases). The V gene's germline CDR1 is SGHVS and CDR2 FNYEAQ. V was cut by 2 bases and J by 2 bases, with 13 bases left in between. This CDR3 spans 16 amino acids. CDR3 sequence: CASSLFSGGGNQPQHF. Written as DNA, the CDR3 is TGTGCCAGCAGCTTATTTTCCGGGGGTGGCAATCAGCCCCAGCATTTT. Drawing the rest from reference TRBV7-6 and TRBJ1-5, the complete variable domain is GAGVSQSPRYKVTKRGQDVALRCDPISGHVSLYWYRQALGQGPEFLTYFNYEAQQDKSGLPNDRFSAERPEGSISTLTIQRTEQRDSAMYRCASSLFSGGGNQPQHFGDGTRLSIL.

The rearrangement joins TRBV24-1 to TRBJ2-3; D is uncertain. Trimming removed 9 bases at V and 2 bases at J, with 14 bases between. The germline gives CDR1 KGHDR, CDR2 SFDVKD. The CDR3 contains 14 residues. This chain's CDR3 is CATSSLTYTDTQYF. The CDR3 nucleotides read TGTGCCACCTCATCGTTAACATACACAGATACGCAGTATTTT.

This clonotype was observed a few times. This chain connects TRBV28 to TRBJ2-3; the match to TRBD2 covers 7 bases. V lost 5 bases and J lost 2; bases outside the gene matches: 7. The CDR3 runs 15 residues. Germline CDR1 reads MDHEN; CDR2 reads SYDVKM. For the CDR3, the DNA is TGTGCCAGCAGTCTTCCTAGCGGTCTCACAGATACGCAGTATTTT. Translated: CASSLPSGLTDTQYF.

This clonotype was recorded a few times. The J gene is TRBJ1-3, the V gene TRBV12-3 or TRBV12-4, with a weak D call TRBD1 (6 bases). The CDR3 sequence is 15 residues long. With 2 bases removed from V and 4 bases from J, the gap between germline ends came to 12 bases. The CDR3 region has the DNA TGTGCCAGCAGTTTAAGGGGGGCTTACGGAAACACCATATATTTT. Its translation is CASSLRGAYGNTIYF.

V usage is TRBV20-1 and J usage is TRBJ1-5, with D maybe TRBD1 (5 bases). The CDR3 spans 14 residues. V was clipped by 2 bases and J by 7 bases, with 15 bases between them. The V gene's germline CDR1 is DFQATT and CDR2 SNEGSKA (reference sequence). The CDR3 nucleotides read TGCAGTGCTAGAAAGATGGGGGATTACCAGCCCCAGCATTTT. Translating it yields CSARKMGDYQPQHF.

As for this clonotype: This may stem from a read error, because a much larger clone lies one nucleotide away. The V gene is TRBV5-1, the J gene TRBJ2-1, with 7 positions matching TRBD2. Germline CDR1 is SGHRS and CDR2 is YFSETQ. CDR3 length equals 15 residues. CDR3 bases: TGCGCCGGCAGTTCAGCGGGGAGCTCCTACAATGAGCAGTTCTTC. Translation: CAGSSAGSSYNEQFF.

This chain links TRBV5-1 with TRBJ1-4; D call uncertain. CDR1 and CDR2 from the germline V gene are SGHRS and YFSETQ. The CDR3 spans 11 residues. Trimming pared 5 bases from V and 7 bases from J, leaving 6 bases between. The CDR3 is CASRSGEKLFF. For the CDR3, the DNA is TGCGCCAGCAGAAGTGGTGAAAAACTGTTTTTT. Based on the CDR3 plus reference TRBV5-1 and TRBJ1-4, the full variable domain is KAGVTQTPRYLIKTRGQQVTLSCSPISGHRSVSWYQQTPGQGLQFLFEYFSETQRNKGNFPGRFSGRQFSNSRSEMNVSTLELGDSALYLCASRSGEKLFFGSGTQLSVL.

The gene calls are TRBV20-1 and TRBJ2-1; D uncertain. Germline V gives CDR1 DFQATT, CDR2 SNEGSKA (reference sequence). The CDR3 has 13 amino acids. Trimming removed 0 bases at V and 10 bases at J, with 13 bases between. DNA for the CDR3: TGCAGTGCTAGAGATCAGGCTAGGTGGGAGCAGTTCTTC. Amino acids: CSARDQARWEQFF.

Remarks on this clonotype: The junction and the germline gene differ at one end; a read error may be behind it. This chain connects TRBV12-3 or TRBV12-4 to TRBJ2-3; D call uncertain. The CDR3 contains 11 residues. DNA of the CDR3: TGTGCCAGCAGCCAGGTAGATGCGCAGTATTTT. Amino acid sequence: CASSQVDAQYF.

The rearrangement links TRBV7-2 to TRBJ1-2, with a tentative D call TRBD1 (6 bases). The CDR3 totals 13 residues. The V end lost 1 base, the J end lost 7 bases, and 10 bases lay between the germline ends. CDR1 and CDR2 from the germline V gene are SGHTA and FQGNSA. For the CDR3, the DNA is TGTGCCAGCAGCTTAGTTCCGGGGGCTGGCTACACCTTC. Translation gives CASSLVPGAGYTF.

The chain uses TRBV3-1 and TRBJ2-1; 7 bases align to TRBD1. CDR3 length: 17 amino acids. The germline CDR1 and CDR2 sequences are LGHDT and YNNKEL (reference sequence). V trimming: 2 bases; J trimming: 6 bases; junction bases outside the gene matches: 13. CDR3: CASSQTPQGSGGNEQFF. The CDR3 bases are TGTGCCAGCAGCCAAACCCCACAGGGGTCCGGAGGCAATGAGCAGTTCTTC.

This chain links TRBV10-3 with TRBJ2-3, with 11 bases that match TRBD2. V was clipped by 8 bases and J by 0 bases; unmatched bases: 4. CDR1 is ENHRY, CDR2 SYGVKD, per germline. CDR3 length: 15 amino acids. The CDR3 is CAIGPSGRSTDTQYF. The DNA for the CDR3 is TGTGCCATCGGTCCTAGCGGGAGGAGCACAGATACGCAGTATTTT.

This clonotype turned up a few times. One end of the junction does not line up with germline, which may come from a read error. This rearrangement joins TRBV7-3 to TRBJ2-3; D assignment may be TRBD1 or TRBD2 (6 bases each). The CDR3 totals 15 residues. Germline loops: CDR1 SGHTA, CDR2 FQGTGA. CDR3 nucleotides: TGTGCCCGCAGCTTATTCCCTCGGAGGGGGAATACGCAGTATTTT. Translation: CARSLFPRRGNTQYF.

CDR3 region: CASSPLGLADNEQFF. CDR3 DNA: TGTGCCAGCAGCCCCCTGGGACTAGCGGACAATGAGCAGTTCTTC. The chain has TRBV14 and TRBJ2-1; 11 nucleotides match TRBD2. The trim removed 4 bases at V and 5 bases at J, leaving 4 bases unmatched. From germline, CDR1 is SGHDN and CDR2 FVKESK. This CDR3 region has 15 residues. The complete variable domain, with remaining parts taken from reference TRBV14 and TRBJ2-1, reads EAGVTQFPSHSVIEKGQTVTLRCDPISGHDNLYWYRRVMGKEIKFLLHFVKESKQDESGMPNNRFLAERTGGTYSTLKVQPAELEDSGVYFCASSPLGLADNEQFFGPGTRLTVL.

This clonotype was detected only a few times. At one end, the junction sequence differs from germline, possibly due to a read error. The CDR3 DNA follows: TGTGCCCGCAGTGGACTCACGAACAATGAGCAGTTCTTC. Translating gives CARSGLTNNEQFF. This chain joins TRBV12-3 or TRBV12-4 and TRBJ2-1; perhaps TRBD2 as D (5 bases). The CDR3 is 13 amino acids.

This chain uses TRBV27 with TRBJ2-3, with 8 bases that match TRBD1. CDR3 length equals 15 residues. Germline lookup yields CDR1 MNHEY and CDR2 SMNVEV (reference sequence). V shed 7 bases and J 3 bases; nucleotides not matched to a gene: 9. The CDR3 loop is CASMTRRTGTDTQYF. The CDR3 nucleotides are TGTGCCAGCATGACGAGGCGGACAGGGACAGATACGCAGTATTTT.